The 29 T cell receptor beta chains reported below all come from one sample, sequenced in a study of T-cell memory formation after mild COVID-19. TCRdb used MiXCR to reprocess the 5' RACE reads, holding one entry per CDR3 protein. The profile shows about 240,000 distinct CDR3 sequences, 8.5% to 9.5% of them singletons. Specimen: PBMCs or a T cell subset sorted from them (not recorded which). The receptor source for this set is a man aged 18 to 29 who had mild COVID-19 (a few samples of this study predate the infection). Cell type and time point are not known.

V and J are TRBV7-9 and TRBJ2-2; D is perhaps TRBD2 (7 bases). The germline CDR1 and CDR2 sequences are SEHNR and FQNEAQ (reference sequence). V dropped 5 bases and J dropped 4 bases, with 14 bases sitting between them. This CDR3 spans 15 amino acids. The CDR3 coding sequence is TGTGCCAGCAGCCCTGTGGGGGGGCCCACCGGGGAGCTGTTTTTT. This sequence encodes CASSPVGGPTGELFF.

Many counts were recorded for this clonotype. The chain combines TRBV5-1 with TRBJ1-3; D gene uncertain. The germline V gene has CDR1 SGHRS and CDR2 YFSETQ. The CDR3 has 14 amino acids. Trimming took 5 bases from V and 0 from J, leaving 9 bases between them. The CDR3 bases are TGCGCCAGCAGGGACGGTTTCTCTGGAAACACCATATATTTT. It translates to CASRDGFSGNTIYF.

V usage is TRBV15 and J usage is TRBJ2-7; D possibly corresponds to TRBD1 (5 bases). The CDR3 runs to 12 residues. Germline values: CDR1 LNHNV, CDR2 YYDKDF (reference sequence). The ends were cut back, 5 bases at V and 3 bases at J, with 8 bases in the middle. The CDR3 region has the DNA TGTGCCACCAGCGGCGACAGCTACGAGCAGTACTTC. Translated: CATSGDSYEQYF.

This clonotype was recorded at least ten times. CDR3 bases: TGCGCCAGCAGGTTGTTAGCGGACCAATTCACAGATACGCAGTATTTT. This sequence encodes CASRLLADQFTDTQYF. The rearrangement links TRBV5-1 to TRBJ2-3, with a weak D call TRBD2 (6 bases). Trimming pared 5 bases from V and 2 bases from J, leaving 18 bases between. CDR1 is SGHRS, CDR2 YFSETQ, per germline. The CDR3 consists of 16 residues.

This chain links TRBV11-2 with TRBJ1-1, with D possibly being TRBD1 (5 bases). The germline V and J ends were trimmed by 3 bases and 6 bases, with 8 bases remaining between them. Per the germline V gene, CDR1 is SGHAT and CDR2 is FQNNGV. This CDR3 is built from 12 residues. The CDR3 region is CASSFWGSEAFF. CDR3 nucleotide sequence: TGTGCCAGCAGCTTCTGGGGCTCTGAAGCTTTCTTT.

The chain has TRBV28 and TRBJ2-7; a weak D match, TRBD2 (5 bases). The V end lost 5 bases, the J end lost 7 bases, and 15 bases lay between the germline ends. CDR3 size: 13 residues. Per the germline V gene, CDR1 is MDHEN and CDR2 is SYDVKM. CDR3: CASSLLPSGEQYV. The CDR3, as DNA: TGTGCCAGCAGTCTACTACCATCGGGGGAGCAGTACGTC.

This clonotype was seen at least ten times. The rearrangement uses TRBV2 and TRBJ2-1, with a tentative D call TRBD1 (6 bases). The V gene lost 11 bases and the J gene lost 9 bases, with 17 bases spanning the gap. The CDR3 runs to 12 residues. Germline CDR1 reads SNHLY; CDR2 reads FYNNEI. The CDR3 loop reads CAGRPQGPEQFF. The DNA for the CDR3 is TGTGCCGGCCGGCCCCAGGGGCCTGAGCAGTTCTTC.

This clonotype occurred many times. The rearrangement joins TRBV5-1 to TRBJ2-1; TRBD2 is a possible D gene (10 bases). The CDR3 length is 15 residues. V was shortened by 4 bases and J by 7 bases, with 18 bases between the two germline ends. Germline V gene data show CDR1 as SGHRS and CDR2 as YFSETQ. The CDR3 DNA reads as TGCGCCAGCAGCCAGCGGGGGGGGACAGGGAATGAGCAGTTCTTC. As protein: CASSQRGGTGNEQFF.

The J gene is TRBJ2-1, the V gene TRBV30; 7 nucleotides align to TRBD2. The CDR3 loop spans 13 amino acids. V was pared by 0 bases and J by 4 bases, with 0 bases of the junction left unmatched. From germline, CDR1 is GTSNPN and CDR2 SVGIG (reference sequence). The CDR3 protein is CAWSVGGYNEQFF. In DNA form, the CDR3 reads TGTGCCTGGAGTGTCGGGGGGTACAATGAGCAGTTCTTC.

The chain uses TRBV7-8 and TRBJ2-3, with 10 bases matching TRBD2. Looked up from germline, CDR1 is SGHVS and CDR2 is FQNEAQ. This CDR3 region has 15 residues. V lost 2 bases and J lost 5; bases outside the gene matches: 4. The CDR3 loop is CASSLKTSGLDTQYF. The CDR3 coding sequence is TGTGCCAGCAGCTTAAAGACTAGCGGGTTAGATACGCAGTATTTT.

This clonotype showed up many times. The chain couples TRBV12-3 or TRBV12-4 to TRBJ1-5, with 7 bases matching TRBD1. V shed 5 bases, J shed 7 bases, and the junction held 5 bases outside the gene matches. The CDR3 has 13 amino acids. This CDR3 reads CASSVQGYQPQHF. The CDR3 DNA follows: TGTGCCAGCAGTGTACAGGGGTACCAGCCCCAGCATTTT.

This clonotype was picked up a small number of times. This sequence joins TRBV19 and TRBJ1-5; no clear D gene. Between the trimmed V and J ends, which lost 7 bases and 4 bases, there was a span of 17 bases. Germline V gene lookup returns CDR1 LNHDA and CDR2 SQIVND (reference sequence). The CDR3 spans 15 residues. CDR3 bases: TGTGCCAGTACCGGACGGGGAAATTCTAATCAGCCCCAGCATTTT. Translating it yields CASTGRGNSNQPQHF. Complete variable domain (other parts from reference TRBV19 and TRBJ1-5): DGGITQSPKYLFRKEGQNVTLSCEQNLNHDAMYWYRQDPGQGLRLIYYSQIVNDFQKGDIAEGYSVSREKKESFPLTVTSAQKNPTAFYLCASTGRGNSNQPQHFGDGTRLSIL.

Only a few counts were recorded for this clonotype. This chain connects TRBV20-1 to TRBJ2-5, with D possibly matching TRBD1 (6 bases). Germline V gene lookup returns CDR1 DFQATT and CDR2 SNEGSKA (reference sequence). Trimming removed 6 bases from V and 2 bases from J, with 22 bases in between. The CDR3 totals 16 residues. CDR3: CSATPRGLREQETQYF. The CDR3 DNA reads TGCAGTGCCACCCCCAGGGGCCTACGAGAACAAGAGACCCAGTACTTC.

The chain is built from TRBV5-1 and TRBJ2-5, with unresolved D. CDR1 is SGHRS and CDR2 is YFSETQ in the germline V gene. This CDR3 region has 14 residues. The ends were cut back, 2 bases at V and 0 bases at J, with 8 bases in the middle. CDR3 nucleotide sequence: TGCGCCAGCAGCTTATTGGGAAACCAAGAGACCCAGTACTTC. Translated, it gives CASSLLGNQETQYF.

V gene TRBV12-2 combines with J gene TRBJ2-3; TRBD2, the table's D call, lacks a check against the DNA. TRBV12-2 is annotated as a pseudogene. The CDR3 runs 17 residues. As DNA, the CDR3 is TGTGCAAGTCGCTTAGGAGCGGGACCTTCAAGCACAGATACGCAGTATTTT. Its protein product is CASRLGAGPSSTDTQYF.

This clonotype was observed at least ten times. The chain uses TRBV11-2 and TRBJ2-7; D is uncertain. Looked up from germline, CDR1 is SGHAT and CDR2 is FQNNGV. The length of the CDR3 is 13 residues. V was cut by 2 bases and J by 0 bases, with 5 bases left in between. The CDR3 DNA sequence: TGTGCCAGCAGCTTATCGGCCTCCTACGAGCAGTACGTC. Translation: CASSLSASYEQYV.

In this sample, this clonotype turned up a few times. This chain connects TRBV5-1 to TRBJ2-2; D gene ambiguous. The germline V and J ends were trimmed by 0 bases and 7 bases, with 13 bases remaining between them. Germline V gives CDR1 SGHRS, CDR2 YFSETQ. The CDR3 has 15 amino acids. Written as DNA, the CDR3 is TGCGCCAGCAGCTTGGGCCTCGGATCCCTCGGGGAGCTGTTTTTT. This sequence encodes CASSLGLGSLGELFF.

There are many counts of this clonotype. The rearrangement uses TRBV6-2 or TRBV6-3 and TRBJ2-5, with D perhaps matching TRBD2 (5 bases). V was pared by 5 bases and J by 3 bases, with 16 bases between. Germline V lookup: CDR1 MNHEY, CDR2 SVGEGT. CDR3 length equals 15 residues. The CDR3 protein is CASSPPAVLKETQYF. CDR3 sequence (DNA): TGTGCCAGCAGTCCGCCAGCGGTGTTAAAAGAGACCCAGTACTTC.

This clonotype has a handful of counts. The chain links TRBV4-3 to TRBJ1-6; 9 positions match TRBD1. Germline-derived CDR1 and CDR2 are LGHNA and YSLEER. The CDR3 has 15 amino acids. Germline trimming cut 1 base from V and 5 bases from J; bases unmatched to any gene: 0. As DNA, the CDR3 is TGCGCCAGCAGCCAAGGGGACAGGGATAATTCACCCCTCCACTTT. As protein: CASSQGDRDNSPLHF.

A few counts support this clonotype. This chain joins TRBV4-3 and TRBJ1-3; D gene unclear. V lost 0 bases, J lost 0 bases, and 9 bases lay in between. Germline V gives CDR1 LGHNA, CDR2 YSLEER. CDR3 length: 16 amino acids. CDR3 bases: TGCGCCAGCAGCCAAGAACGGCTGAGCTCTGGAAACACCATATATTTT. Translating it yields CASSQERLSSGNTIYF.

In this sample, this clonotype turned up a few times. This rearrangement joins TRBV7-8 to TRBJ1-1, with 7 positions matching TRBD1. Germline CDR1 reads SGHVS; CDR2 reads FQNEAQ. This CDR3 is built from 14 residues. V lost 5 bases to trimming and J lost 8 bases; unmatched junction nucleotides: 11. The CDR3 loop is CASSSKTGKGEAFF. As DNA, the CDR3 is TGTGCCAGCAGCAGCAAGACAGGGAAGGGGGAAGCTTTCTTT.

At least ten counts were recorded for this clonotype. The V call is TRBV12-3 or TRBV12-4, the J call TRBJ2-5, with D possibly being TRBD2 (6 bases). The CDR3 is made up of 14 amino acids. V lost 3 bases and J 5 bases, leaving 13 bases between the germline ends. The CDR3 nucleotides read TGTGCCAGCAGTTTTGGGCAGGCGGGGGAGACCCAGTACTTC. It encodes CASSFGQAGETQYF.

The chain carries TRBV6-5 and TRBJ2-5, with D perhaps matching TRBD1 or TRBD2 (5 bases each). Trimming shortened V by 6 bases and J by 5 bases, and 16 bases separated the two germline ends. This CDR3 region has 14 residues. Germline loops: CDR1 MNHEY, CDR2 SVGAGI. CDR3 in amino acids: CASRPLHGAETQYF. As DNA, the CDR3 is TGTGCCAGCAGACCCCTACACGGGGCGGAGACCCAGTACTTC.

This clonotype was detected a few times. CDR3 nucleotides: TGTGCCAGCAGCGCCTCAGGGAGTAATTCACCCCTCCACTTT. This sequence encodes CASSASGSNSPLHF. The rearrangement links TRBV3-1 to TRBJ1-6, with D perhaps TRBD1 (5 bases). The CDR3 consists of 14 residues. V was cut by 5 bases and J by 6 bases, with 11 bases left in between. Germline V gene sequence: CDR1 LGHDT, CDR2 YNNKEL (reference sequence).

This clonotype has ten or more counts. The chain has TRBV4-2 and TRBJ2-3; no definite D call. Germline assignment: CDR1 LGHNA and CDR2 YNFKEQ. Trimming removed 0 bases at V and 4 bases at J, with 8 bases between. The CDR3 totals 14 residues. CDR3 in amino acids: CASSQEGSPDTQYF. CDR3 bases: TGTGCCAGCAGCCAAGAGGGTAGCCCAGATACGCAGTATTTT.

This clonotype was detected a few times. V usage is TRBV6-2 or TRBV6-3 and J usage is TRBJ1-4, with D unresolved. This CDR3 contains 11 residues. Germline loops: CDR1 MNHEY, CDR2 SVGEGT. With 7 bases removed from V and 8 bases from J, the gap between germline ends came to 8 bases. CDR3 sequence reads: CASKSSEKLFF. The CDR3 DNA reads TGTGCCAGCAAATCCTCGGAAAAACTGTTTTTT.

This clonotype was found a few times. The chain couples TRBV6-5 to TRBJ2-7; 12 nucleotides align to TRBD1. With 6 bases clipped from V and 6 bases from J, the junction kept 12 bases outside the gene matches. Looked up from germline, CDR1 is MNHEY and CDR2 is SVGAGI. This CDR3 is 16 amino acids long. The CDR3 bases are TGTGCCAGCAGAGACACCGGCCGGGACAGGGGGCTCGAGCAGTACTTC. Translated: CASRDTGRDRGLEQYF.

This clonotype was detected a few times. The V call is TRBV4-3, the J call TRBJ1-3; D perhaps matches TRBD1 (5 bases). There are 16 residues in the CDR3. Germline V gene lookup returns CDR1 LGHNA and CDR2 YSLEER. V was trimmed by 3 bases and J by 0 bases, leaving 12 bases between them. CDR3 sequence: CASSQGLDFSGNTIYF. The CDR3 DNA reads TGCGCCAGCAGCCAGGGACTGGATTTCTCTGGAAACACCATATATTTT.

This clonotype was found many times. The V gene is TRBV5-1, the J gene TRBJ2-3; 7 nucleotides match TRBD1. V shed 0 bases and J 5 bases; nucleotides not matched to a gene: 9. Germline loops: CDR1 SGHRS, CDR2 YFSETQ. The CDR3 is made up of 16 amino acids. The CDR3 region has the DNA TGCGCCAGCAGCTTGGATCGTACAGGGGCGGGAGATACGCAGTATTTT. Translation gives CASSLDRTGAGDTQYF.